This T cell receptor (beta chain) appears in the sequencing data of a study of cytomegalovirus exposure and HLA in healthy donors. This table comes from immunoSEQ multiplex PCR, and its TCRdb copy is limited to in-frame clones, with some not included. The sample yields 280,000 or so clones, approximately 87% seen once. The donors were part of the roughly 120-subject validation cohort, which stood apart from the roughly 730-subject first cohort. The sequencing sample was made of PBMCs. This sequence was found in a young woman in good health and CMV-seronegative.

CDR3 protein: CATSPGNTEAFF. The CDR3 DNA reads TGTGCCACCTCGCCAGGTAACACTGAAGCTTTCTTT. V usage is TRBV19 and J usage is TRBJ1-1; D is uncertain. Deletions cut 10 bases from V and 2 bases from J, with 11 bases between. CDR1 LNHDA and CDR2 SQIVND come from the germline V gene (reference sequence). The CDR3 has 12 residues.